This TCR beta chain came from a study of cytomegalovirus exposure and HLA in healthy donors (dated by TCRdb to the late 2010s). Concerning the study at large: In an earlier analysis of 587 of the donors, approximately 300 Gb of sequence data and some 120 million unique TCR beta sequences from approximately 180 million T cells were reported. About 280 gigabases of sequencing data and approximately 85 million unique TCR sequences were included in an early release covering roughly 600 HLA-typed donors. Among the roughly 370 genotyped donors, approximately 82% belonged to the genetic ancestry cluster associated with self-reported Caucasian donors. The study aimed to test whether cataloging public T cell receptors could reveal signatures of past pathogen exposure. The study profiled the T cell repertoires of some 610 subjects by immunosequencing and related them to cytomegalovirus serostatus. Along with the approximately 600-subject first cohort, a separate validation cohort of over a hundred different subjects was used. To predict cytomegalovirus infection status, the study combined high-throughput TCR immunosequencing, statistical association of individual TCRs with disease status, and machine learning. In a later analysis, previously published TCR beta repertoires from several hundred donors were re-analyzed and high-resolution HLA genotyping was added so that TCR occurrence patterns could be studied. Rather than using new phenotypic data, the later analysis identified candidate immune exposures from TCR beta sequences and from how often those sequences occurred across donors. In an earlier analysis of around 540 of the donors, high-throughput TCR beta sequencing was used to judge whether each TCR beta V gene segment behaved as functional or pseudogenic. Donor age, sex, ethnicity and CMV serostatus were compiled together with the repertoire data. Genome-wide SNP genotypes for about 60% of the 666 donors were used in a later genetic analysis, which treated that subset as a discovery cohort. All discovery cohort repertoires had been generated on a single sequencing platform. HLA typing covered class I and class II loci at four-digit resolution. The number of donors typed differed by locus, with 629-630 for A, B, C, DRB1 and DQB1, roughly 520 for DQA1, about 610 for DPA1, and over 400 for DPB1. Four to six DR-DQ haplotypes were handled as single units for association and clustering, since linkage in the cohort was strong. Among roughly 400 genotyped donors of the cohort, an average of approximately 240,000 unique TCR beta nucleotide sequences were sequenced per donor, about a sixth of them non-productive.

About this clone itself: This receptor's antigen is unknown.

The cohort consisted of fewer than 700 healthy bone marrow donors. At the time of sampling, every cohort member was nominally healthy, though immune exposures that went unrecorded were likely present. The donor tested CMV seronegative, placing the donor among the 300 to 400 seronegative members of the cohort. Each donor provided a peripheral blood sample, and peripheral blood mononuclear cells were used for TCR beta sequencing. The Qiagen DNeasy Blood Extraction Kit was used to extract genomic DNA from the blood cell samples. Libraries were constructed by the immunoSEQ multiplex PCR assay. The multiplex PCR relied on a mix of 60 forward primers for TCR Vbeta segments and 13 reverse primers for TCR Jbeta segments. The CDR3 region of rearranged TCR beta genes was amplified from genomic DNA by a multiplex PCR assay. Amplified TCR beta libraries were sequenced as 87-base-pair reads on the Illumina HiSeq System. As for the original processing: A later analysis counted tens of millions of unique TCR beta chains across the 600 to 850 repertoires, and 9 million to 14 million of these chains were shared by at least two donors. A nearest-neighbor algorithm error-corrected the raw reads and collapsed the reads into unique sequences, merging closely related sequences to remove PCR and sequencing errors. To assign V, D and J gene segments, CDR3 sequences were aligned to IMGT reference sequences. For a sequence to be retained, at least a six-nucleotide match to both a V gene segment and a J gene segment was required. Rearrangements were called productive when the CDR3 lacked stop codons and stayed in frame with V and J; all others were non-productive. CDR3 was defined according to IMGT convention as the region running from the second conserved V-encoded cysteine to the conserved J-encoded phenylalanine. The earlier analysis of more than 450 of the donors excluded sequences that lacked an unambiguous match to a single V gene segment. An earlier analysis of a few hundred of the donors called V segments functional above 56.7% productive rearrangements and segregating when the between-donor standard deviation exceeded 5%. A statistical classification framework was built for diagnosing cytomegalovirus status from the catalog of TCR beta chain sequences. V and J gene assignment, in a later analysis, came from comparing TCR nucleotide sequences with IMGT/GENE-DB human TR gene sequences. Using the TCRdist pipeline, a later analysis assigned CDR3 sequences along with most-parsimonious VDJ recombination scenarios. In a later analysis, each TCR beta chain was defined by its CDR3 amino acid sequence together with its V-gene family, and reads without a unique V-gene family were excluded. In a later analysis, 450 to 600 highly shared, low-generation-probability nucleotide sequences were removed to address suspected cross-contamination and a sequencing artifact. In a later analysis, a clonal expansion index was calculated for each public chain from normalized within-repertoire ranks of inferred template counts. A later analysis computed generation probabilities with a VDJ recombination model fitted to out-of-frame rearrangements, and checked the results against IGoR. Hypergeometric tests were used in a later analysis to score TCR-TCR, TCR-HLA and TCR-CMV co-occurrence, with a repertoire-size bias correction applied to the TCR pairs. False discovery rates were estimated in a later analysis by permuting HLA or CMV assignments 20 times. A later analysis grouped co-occurring TCRs with DBSCAN, adding TCRdist sequence similarity when clustering within HLA-allele-positive subsets. For co-occurrence clustering, repertoires with fewer than 30,000 or more than 120,000 public chains were excluded, along with five repertoires with anomalous nucleotide sharing. What TCRdb holds here is the immuneACCESS table cut down to in-frame rearrangements. Part of the clones is not present; checked against another copy, under half of the missing clones reflect an unresolved V gene, and the others are unexplained. V, J and clone size are taken as reported in that table, and D and trimming were inferred from the DNA itself. The table held for this sample gives tens of thousands of clones. In total, the top ten clones hold around 2.5% of the sample.

Trimming removed 4 bases from V and 3 bases from J, leaving 13 bases between the germline ends. CDR3 length: 14 amino acids, cysteine to phenylalanine. The only DNA kept is the CDR3, 42 bases in frame from the first base. The germline V gene encodes CDR1 GTSNPN and CDR2 SVGIG (reference sequence). Study-wide findings and limitations: Some IMGT-functional V segments, including TRBV6-2 and TRBV6-3, could not be distinguished by the 87-base-pair reads and were therefore excluded. Assigning TCR associations to individual alleles was difficult when HLA alleles, especially DR and DQ, strongly co-occurred. According to a later genetic analysis, donors in an Asian-associated ancestry cluster had fewer N-insertions in productive TCRs than the approximately 690-donor mean. An association between a missense DCLRE1C variant and V-gene and J-gene trimming of TCR beta chains was found in a later genetic analysis and replicated in an independent cohort. A later analysis associated 15,000 to 20,000 TCR beta sequences with specific HLA alleles at a false discovery rate of 0.05. In a later analysis, HLA-associated TCR beta chains were found to be more clonally expanded and to have lower generation probabilities than equally common non-associated chains. In an earlier analysis of a few hundred of the donors, most TCR beta V segments were observed in productive rearrangements about 87% or about 30% of the time, broadly matching IMGT annotations. The authors suggested that the approach could potentially be generalized to other disease states and immunological phenotypes. Because counts were too low, more than 15 rarely observed V segments, including chromosome 9 orphons, were excluded from the earlier analysis of several hundred of the donors. A further reported finding was that TCR beta sequences accurately predicted the HLA-A and HLA-B alleles for most subjects in the first cohort. Cytomegalovirus status was reported to be diagnosed by the classifier with high specificity and sensitivity in both the original and validation cohorts. The only immune exposure information available for the cohort was CMV serostatus. The study gave a list of some 150 TCR beta chains associated with cytomegalovirus. Roughly uniform sequencing depth across donors was assumed in presence/absence analyses, although this assumption may not hold. A cluster of highly shared sequence variants was judged likely to be a technical artifact of the sequencing pipeline. HLA typing was unavailable for some donors at each locus, so association tests used only the typed subset. This cohort had only TCR beta chains sequenced, and the lack of alpha or paired-chain data limited which features could be detected. Three of the identified cytomegalovirus-associated TCR beta chains were confirmed in vitro to be specific for cytomegalovirus antigens. According to a later analysis, TCR association rates differed among HLA loci, with DRB1 alleles showing the most associated TCRs and HLA-C alleles showing the fewest. Most TCR sequences were seen in very few donors, while some public TCRs were found in many individuals. A later analysis found that most CMV-associated TCR beta chains appeared HLA-restricted, with HLA associations seemingly driven largely by CMV exposure. Correlated functional status among segregating V segments might be attributable to linkage disequilibrium, but an unknown experimental factor could not be ruled out. Several of the top co-occurrence clusters appeared to be linked to parvovirus B19, influenza, CMV and Epstein-Barr virus, according to a later analysis.

Sequenced input: PBMCs. The rearranged segments are TRBV30 and TRBJ1-3; TRBD1 could be the D gene, as 5 bases match. The TCR originated in a man between 40 and 49 years old in good health and CMV-seronegative. The encoded CDR3 is CAWNQGFGGNTIYF. The DNA is as follows: TGTGCCTGGAACCAGGGTTTTGGTGGAAACACCATATATTTT.